This T cell receptor beta chain stems from a study of graft-versus-host responses after intestinal transplantation. In regard to this clone: Its antigen is still unknown.

Assay: immunoSEQ multiplex PCR; the TCRdb copy retains only in-frame clones and omits some. The sample contains 150,000 or so clones, 92% of which appear only once. V lost 2 bases, J lost 9 bases, and 11 bases lay in between. The CDR3 extends over 12 amino acids. CDR1 is SGHRS, CDR2 YFSETQ, per germline. The sequence was collected from a human donor who received an intestinal transplant. The V call is TRBV5-1, the J call TRBJ1-2; D unresolved. The starting material was unstimulated CD4+ T cells sorted from spleen or lymph node cells, obtained before intestinal transplant. The CDR3 reads CASSFEADRYTF. The CDR3 DNA reads as TGCGCCAGCAGCTTTGAGGCTGACCGCTACACCTTC. The variable domain in full, with the rest retrieved from reference TRBV5-1 and TRBJ1-2, is KAGVTQTPRYLIKTRGQQVTLSCSPISGHRSVSWYQQTPGQGLQFLFEYFSETQRNKGNFPGRFSGRQFSNSRSEMNVSTLELGDSALYLCASSFEADRYTFGSGTRLTVV.